The 24 T cell receptor beta chains below were found in one sample sequenced in a study of human T cells and chemical hapten exposure. The study extracted total RNA from unfractionated whole blood. Each CDR3 protein is one row after TCRdb ran MiXCR on the 5' RACE reads. This sample yields 95,000 to 120,000 distinct CDR3 sequences, of which 15% to 20% are seen a single time; 2.8% belongs to the top ten. These receptors came from a human donor in good health.

A few counts support this clonotype. The CDR3 sequence: CASSLGQGADTSYNEQFF. CDR3 in DNA: TGTGCCAGCAGCTTGGGACAGGGGGCGGATACATCCTACAATGAGCAGTTCTTC. V usage is TRBV5-4 and J usage is TRBJ2-1, with TRBD1 matching over 10 bases. The CDR3 has 18 residues. J lost 1 base, V lost 0 bases, and 7 bases had no gene match. CDR1 is SGHNT, CDR2 YYREEE, per germline (reference sequence). The full variable domain, completed using reference TRBV5-4 and TRBJ2-1, is ETGVTQSPTHLIKTRGQQVTLRCSSQSGHNTVSWYQQALGQGPQFIFQYYREEENGRGNFPPRFSGLQFPNYSSELNVNALELDDSALYLCASSLGQGADTSYNEQFFGPGTRLTVL.

The chain links TRBV20-1 to TRBJ2-1; TRBD1 matches at 7 bases. The J segment lost 1 base and the V segment lost 4 bases, leaving 7 bases of the junction unmatched. The CDR3 is 15 residues long. Germline CDR1 reads DFQATT; CDR2 reads SNEGSKA (reference sequence). CDR3 protein: CSATDLGQSYNEQFF. CDR3 DNA: TGCAGTGCTACGGACTTGGGACAGTCCTACAATGAGCAGTTCTTC.

The chain carries TRBV27 and TRBJ1-2; 7 bases fit TRBD1. J lost 6 bases, V lost 0 bases, and 10 bases had no gene match. CDR3 length: 16 amino acids. CDR1 is MNHEY and CDR2 is SMNVEV in the germline V gene (reference sequence). CDR3 protein: CASSLSKGQGGDGYTF. CDR3 bases: TGTGCCAGCAGTTTATCGAAGGGGCAGGGGGGAGATGGCTACACCTTC.

This clonotype was counted between two and nine times. The rearrangement joins TRBV20-1 to TRBJ1-2; D is possibly TRBD1 (5 bases). V lost 6 bases to trimming and J lost 2 bases, with 13 bases between them. Germline lookup yields CDR1 DFQATT and CDR2 SNEGSKA (reference sequence). CDR3 length: 13 amino acids. The CDR3 sequence: CSARGVLNYGYTF. The CDR3 DNA reads as TGCAGTGCCCGGGGGGTCTTGAACTATGGCTACACCTTC.

The chain employs TRBV9 and TRBJ2-1; TRBD2 agrees at 12 bases. The length of the CDR3 is 16 residues. With 0 bases clipped from V and 4 bases from J, the junction kept 2 bases outside the gene matches. CDR1 SGDLS and CDR2 YYNGEE come from the germline V gene. CDR3 in amino acids: CASSVGLAGGYNEQFF. CDR3 in DNA: TGTGCCAGCAGCGTAGGCCTAGCGGGAGGGTACAATGAGCAGTTCTTC.

This clonotype was recorded a few times. The chain is built from TRBV20-1 and TRBJ2-7; 9 nucleotides line up with TRBD2. The CDR3 covers 12 residues. The germline V gene encodes CDR1 DFQATT and CDR2 SNEGSKA (reference sequence). Here the CDR3 reads CSPGTSWDEQYF. The CDR3 coding sequence is TGCAGCCCGGGGACTAGCTGGGACGAGCAGTACTTC.

This clonotype was recorded once. The chain recombines TRBV5-4 with TRBJ1-6; D is unresolved. Germline V gene lookup returns CDR1 SGHNT and CDR2 YYREEE (reference sequence). The CDR3 covers 13 residues. V lost 0 bases and J 7 bases, leaving 5 bases between the germline ends. This chain's CDR3 is CASSLVQNSPLHF. The DNA of the CDR3 is TGTGCCAGCAGCTTGGTCCAAAATTCACCCCTCCACTTT.

The rearrangement joins TRBV4-1 to TRBJ1-1; 7 positions agree with TRBD1. CDR1 is MGHRA, CDR2 YSYEKL, per germline. Trimming cost V 3 bases and J 1 base; bases outside gene matches: 8. The CDR3 consists of 16 residues. For the CDR3, the DNA is TGCGCCAGCAGCCAGTATCCGGGACAGAAGAACACTGAAGCTTTCTTT. It translates to CASSQYPGQKNTEAFF.

For the CDR3, the DNA is TGCACCAGCAGCCAAGTAGGAGGGAGAAGCACTGAAGCTTTCTTT. It yields the protein CTSSQVGGRSTEAFF. The gene calls are TRBV1 and TRBJ1-1. TRBV1 is flagged as a pseudogene. This CDR3 region has 15 residues.

The J gene is TRBJ2-1, the V gene TRBV20-1; D unclear. Germline CDR1 is DFQATT and CDR2 is SNEGSKA (reference sequence). The CDR3 covers 15 residues. V was cut by 2 bases and J by 0 bases, with 11 bases left in between. This chain's CDR3 is CSARSRVSSYNEQFF. The CDR3 nucleotides read TGCAGTGCTAGAAGTAGGGTGAGCTCCTACAATGAGCAGTTCTTC.

The chain has TRBV6-2 or TRBV6-3 and TRBJ2-7, with 11 bases lining up with TRBD2. The junction had 9 bases not matched to a gene; V was cut back by 7 bases and J by 4 bases. CDR3 length: 15 residues. The germline V gene has CDR1 MNHEY and CDR2 SVGEGT. CDR3 in amino acids: CASIKVTSGSYEQYF. The CDR3 DNA follows: TGTGCCAGCATCAAGGTTACTAGCGGGAGTTACGAGCAGTACTTC.

To note about this clonotype: A junction end diverges from the germline sequence, so it may reflect a read error. The CDR3 loop is CASSPIGVLFF. The CDR3 DNA reads as TGTGCCAGCAGTCCAATTGGGGTGCTGTTTTTT. The rearrangement joins TRBV12-3 or TRBV12-4 to TRBJ2-2; D is unclear. This CDR3 has 11 residues.

This clonotype was detected only a few times. The gene calls are TRBV29-1 and TRBJ2-5; unclear D gene. The germline V and J ends were trimmed by 1 base and 4 bases, with 13 bases remaining between them. CDR1 is SQVTM, CDR2 ANQGSEA, per germline. The CDR3 has 14 amino acids. The CDR3: CSVEGSPARETQYF. The CDR3 DNA follows: TGCAGCGTTGAAGGCTCCCCAGCTAGAGAGACCCAGTACTTC. Supplemented by reference TRBV29-1 and TRBJ2-5, the full variable domain reads SAVISQKPSRDICQRGTSLTIQCQVDSQVTMMFWYRQQPGQSLTLIATANQGSEATYESGFVIDKFPISRPNLTFSTLTVSNMSPEDSSIYLCSVEGSPARETQYFGPGTRLLVL.

CDR3 bases: TGTGCCAGCAGGGGGCCTGGGGACACTGAAGCTTTCTTT. This sequence encodes CASRGPGDTEAFF. This chain links TRBV7-8 with TRBJ1-1; TRBD1 might be the D (5 bases). The V and J ends lost 6 bases and 3 bases respectively, with 11 bases between them. This CDR3 is 13 amino acids long. Germline CDR1 is SGHVS and CDR2 is FQNEAQ.

V gene TRBV27 combines with J gene TRBJ1-6, with unresolved D. V dropped 3 bases and J dropped 9 bases, with 9 bases sitting between them. Germline assignment: CDR1 MNHEY and CDR2 SMNVEV (reference sequence). This CDR3 contains 13 residues. CDR3 protein: CASSLNRGSPLHF. The CDR3 DNA is TGTGCCAGCAGTTTGAATCGGGGTTCACCCCTCCACTTT.

This clonotype was found many times. The chain combines TRBV24-1 with TRBJ1-2; D is perhaps TRBD1 (5 bases). Per the germline V gene, CDR1 is KGHDR and CDR2 is SFDVKD. The germline V and J ends were trimmed by 2 bases and 4 bases, with 16 bases remaining between them. The CDR3 contains 16 residues. CDR3 amino acids: CATSDSDGGSAYGYTF. The CDR3 bases are TGTGCCACCAGTGATTCCGATGGGGGATCCGCCTATGGCTACACCTTC.

The V gene is TRBV12-3 or TRBV12-4, the J gene TRBJ2-4, with D possibly TRBD1 on 6 matching bases. V was cut by 5 bases and J by 13 bases, with 15 bases left in between. The CDR3 loop spans 12 amino acids. The CDR3 spells CASSPTGLHQYF. The CDR3 nucleotides are TGTGCCAGCAGTCCGACAGGCCTCCACCAGTACTTC.

The CDR3 spells CASKGGPGRDTQYF. The CDR3 DNA is TGTGCCAGCAAAGGGGGGCCTGGACGAGATACGCAGTATTTT. The rearrangement joins TRBV6-1 to TRBJ2-3; D is perhaps TRBD1 or TRBD2 (6 bases each). Germline CDR1 and CDR2: MNHNS and SASEGT. V was cut by 7 bases and J by 5 bases, with 16 bases left in between. This CDR3 has 14 amino acids.

The chain recombines TRBV7-3 with TRBJ1-1; D may be TRBD1 (5 bases). Germline assignment: CDR1 SGHTA and CDR2 FQGTGA. V was trimmed by 7 bases and J by 8 bases, leaving 23 bases between them. The CDR3 covers 15 residues. CDR3 residues: CASTPSSTRRGEAFF. In DNA form, the CDR3 reads TGTGCCAGCACCCCCTCCTCAACGCGTAGGGGCGAAGCTTTCTTT.

CDR3 amino acids: CASIPLGADATDTQYF. CDR3 DNA: TGTGCCAGCATTCCCCTCGGAGCGGATGCCACAGATACGCAGTATTTT. The chain couples TRBV2 to TRBJ2-3; a possible D gene is TRBD2 (5 bases). This CDR3 spans 16 amino acids. The V end lost 7 bases, the J end lost 2 bases, and 19 bases lay between the germline ends. Germline CDR1 is SNHLY and CDR2 is FYNNEI.

V gene TRBV6-5 combines with J gene TRBJ2-3, with TRBD2 identical over 8 bases. Trimming cost V 6 bases and J 4 bases; bases outside gene matches: 6. The CDR3 is made up of 14 amino acids. Germline V gene data show CDR1 as MNHEY and CDR2 as SVGAGI. Here the CDR3 reads CASSPTSGADTQYF. CDR3 coding DNA: TGTGCCAGCAGCCCTACTAGCGGAGCAGATACGCAGTATTTT.

The chain's CDR3 is CASSSRMARGGELFF. The CDR3 DNA reads TGTGCCAGCAGCTCCAGAATGGCCCGCGGCGGGGAGCTGTTTTTT. This chain uses TRBV5-5 with TRBJ2-2; D unclear. The CDR3 totals 15 residues. CDR1 and CDR2 from the germline V gene are SGHKS and YYEKEE (reference sequence). V was shortened by 3 bases and J by 7 bases, with 16 bases between the two germline ends.

The chain is built from TRBV7-6 and TRBJ2-7, with D perhaps matching TRBD1 or TRBD2 (5 bases each). The CDR3 contains 13 residues. CDR1 is SGHVS, CDR2 FNYEAQ, per germline. V dropped 2 bases and J dropped 7 bases, with 12 bases sitting between them. Written as DNA, the CDR3 is TGTGCCAGCAGCTTAATGGGGGAGCTGGAGCAGTACTTC. Protein product: CASSLMGELEQYF.

Only a few counts were recorded for this clonotype. The CDR3 DNA reads as TGTGCCAGCAGTGAAGCAGGAATAGCGGGAGCCAAAAACATTCAGTACTTC. Amino acid sequence: CASSEAGIAGAKNIQYF. The chain has TRBV6-1 and TRBJ2-4, with 7 bases lining up with TRBD2. Germline loops: CDR1 MNHNS, CDR2 SASEGT. J gave up 0 bases and V 0 bases, and 5 bases lay outside the gene matches. The CDR3 is 17 amino acids.